Listed below are T cell receptor beta chains from one sample, sequenced in a study of T cell responses to AZD1222 COVID-19 vaccine. Here immunoSEQ multiplex PCR was the method, and the copy in TCRdb shows in-frame clones only, minus some. The table shows some 170,000 clones, with 85% to 95% occurring only once. The material sequenced was peripheral blood, taken on day 0 of AZD1222 vaccination. These receptors all come from an adult in good health. CDR3s include the opening cysteine and the closing phenylalanine or tryptophan. Only some rows state a clone size, as once, few, many or a class for expanded clones.

v_gene | abundance | CDR3aa
TRBV30 | NA | CAWSVLDWSYF
TRBV4-2 | NA | CASSQGNRGGETQYF
TRBV4-1 | NA | CASSGDRDYEQYF
TRBV5-1 | NA | CASRLTPGTAVNYGYTF
TRBV18 | NA | CASSPRDRNQPQHF
TRBV3-1/TRBV3-2 | NA | CASSQGQPQHF
TRBV4-2 | once | CASSQDRTLNTEAFF
TRBV23-1 | NA | CASSHSSSQGPGGYTF
TRBV27 | NA | CASSSTKREKTQETQYF
TRBV6-1 | NA | CASSDPDRFTWPQHF
TRBV10-3 | once | CAISPSGRLAGIPYNEQFF
TRBV18 | NA | CASSPGQQPQHF
TRBV28 | NA | CASSSFSTGLNGYTF
TRBV12-3/TRBV12-4 | NA | CASSLGYEQYF
TRBV6-5 | NA | CASSSQGYNYNEQFF
TRBV2 | NA | CASRKEVATHSYNEQFF
TRBV4-2 | once | CASSQDKGRGQTNEKLFF
TRBV25-1 | NA | CASSEYRRGRTDTQYF
TRBV6-4 | NA | CASSDGGGDTGELFF
TRBV5-1 | NA | CASSLTITGQGNSPLHF
TRBV7-9 | NA | CASARNGYEQYF
TRBV6-5 | once | CASSYDRGSYGYTF
TRBV28 | NA | CASSLSRQQYF
TRBV18 | NA | CASSRGTGITEAFF
TRBV29-1 | NA | CSVEDREGPLIYGYTF
TRBV10-3 | NA | CAILKSAVDRLNTEAFF
TRBV5-1 | NA | CASSAGTGTGNTIYF
TRBV5-1 | NA | CASSSLQSRGYGYTF
TRBV2 | NA | CASSDWHTQYF
TRBV30 | NA | CAWSAGDTQYF
TRBV5-6 | NA | CASSPSTGIYIDTQYF
TRBV4-1 | NA | CASTQQGGASMNTEAFF
TRBV28 | once | CASSPRVGETQYF
TRBV4-1 | NA | CASSQDLGTYNEQFF
TRBV28 | NA | CASSLFSNTEAFF
TRBV12-3/TRBV12-4 | NA | CASDPGRLGEQYF
TRBV4-1 | NA | CASSLGVWGLNTEAFF